Sequencing of this T cell receptor (beta chain) was carried out in a study of shared clonotypes between healthy human individuals. The length of the CDR3 is 13 residues. V was shortened by 2 bases and J by 7 bases, with 13 bases between the two germline ends. From germline, CDR1 is SGHNT and CDR2 YYREEE (reference sequence). Assay: immunoSEQ multiplex PCR; the TCRdb copy retains only in-frame clones and omits some. The table has millions of clones, about 92% seen once. This receptor was obtained from a man aged 18-30 years in good health. Some clones in this sample may be carry-over from other donors' samples. Sequences were obtained from naive CD4+ T cells from PBMCs. Subset of the sample: CD45RA+ positively selected. The rearrangement links TRBV5-4 to TRBJ2-7, with D perhaps matching TRBD1 (6 bases). CDR3 region: CASSLPGQQEQYF. In DNA form, the CDR3 reads TGTGCCAGCAGCTTACCGGGACAACAAGAGCAGTACTTC.